The 25 T cell receptor beta chains in this list originate from one sample, sequenced in a study of blood T cell repertoires in COVID-19. Produced via immunoSEQ multiplex PCR; TCRdb's table is partial and in-frame only. The table has under 300,000 clones, approximately 83% seen once. The sequenced sample was peripheral blood. These receptors were obtained from a human donor in a cohort sampled during active COVID-19.

The chain combines TRBV27 with TRBJ2-2, with TRBD1 identical over 8 bases. Germline lookup yields CDR1 MNHEY and CDR2 SMNVEV (reference sequence). The CDR3 runs to 20 residues. J was trimmed by 4 bases and V by 0 bases; bases with no gene match: 16. In DNA form, the CDR3 reads TGTGCCAGCAGTTTATCCCCTTTTCGGACAGGGAGAGAGAGCACCGGGGAGCTGTTTTTT. This sequence encodes CASSLSPFRTGRESTGELFF.

This chain links TRBV5-4 with TRBJ1-5; a weak D match, TRBD1 (5 bases). CDR3 length equals 20 residues. Trimming shortened V by 4 bases and J by 1 base, and 27 bases separated the two germline ends. Germline V CDR1 and CDR2: SGHNT, YYREEE (reference sequence). As DNA, the CDR3 is TGTGCCAGCAGCCGAGTAATGTTCGACAGTAGAATACGAAGCAATCAGCCCCAGCATTTT. The encoded protein is CASSRVMFDSRIRSNQPQHF.

This clone was detected only a few times. This chain uses TRBV7-9 with TRBJ1-2; the D gene is possibly TRBD1 (5 bases). CDR1 is SEHNR and CDR2 is FQNEAQ in the germline V gene (reference sequence). This CDR3 has 13 residues. V was clipped by 5 bases and J by 8 bases, with 15 bases between them. CDR3 nucleotides: TGTGCCAGCAGCCCCGACAGAACCCGGGGCTACACCTTC. Translation: CASSPDRTRGYTF.

The chain recombines TRBV7-2 with TRBJ2-3; possible D gene TRBD2, 6 bases. The CDR3 sequence is 18 residues long. In germline, CDR1 is SGHTA, CDR2 FQGNSA. Trimming stripped 5 bases from V and 6 bases from J, with 27 bases between. The CDR3 sequence is CASSQFGGLGIAGDTQYF. CDR3 DNA sequence: TGTGCCAGCAGCCAGTTCGGCGGTCTAGGCATTGCGGGGGATACGCAGTATTTT.

The chain has TRBV7-2 and TRBJ2-7; 8 bases align to TRBD1. With V trimmed by 1 base and J by 2 bases, 4 bases remained unmatched. In germline, CDR1 is SGHTA, CDR2 FQGNSA. The CDR3 runs 15 residues. The CDR3 spells CASSLGGTGPYEQYF. DNA of the CDR3: TGTGCCAGCAGCTTAGGTGGGACAGGCCCCTACGAGCAGTACTTC.

The J gene is TRBJ2-1, the V gene TRBV2, with D perhaps matching TRBD1 (5 bases). Germline CDR1 reads SNHLY; CDR2 reads FYNNEI. The V end lost 8 bases, the J end lost 8 bases, and 19 bases lay between the germline ends. The CDR3 length is 14 residues. The CDR3 bases are TGTGCCAGCGTAGAACCGACAGTAGTGCATGAGCAGTTCTTC. As protein: CASVEPTVVHEQFF.

The chain combines TRBV6-6 with TRBJ1-1, with D tentatively TRBD1 (6 bases). V lost 7 bases and J lost 7, with 13 bases in between. The CDR3 runs to 12 residues. In germline, CDR1 is MNHNY, CDR2 SVGAGI (reference sequence). CDR3 region: CASKEGGGEAFF. CDR3 nucleotides: TGTGCCAGCAAGGAGGGGGGGGGTGAAGCTTTCTTT.

The rearrangement uses TRBV19 and TRBJ2-3, with D uncertain. Germline V gene data show CDR1 as LNHDA and CDR2 as SQIVND (reference sequence). The CDR3 spans 14 residues. V lost 10 bases, J lost 5 bases, and 19 bases lay in between. The DNA of the CDR3 is TGTGCCACCTCAAGAAATCCCCTCGGAGATACGCAGTATTTT. Protein: CATSRNPLGDTQYF.

The chain combines TRBV6-5 with TRBJ2-3, with a tentative D call TRBD2 (5 bases). Trimming pared 2 bases from V and 0 bases from J, leaving 12 bases between. The CDR3 spans 16 residues. Germline V gene data show CDR1 as MNHEY and CDR2 as SVGAGI. CDR3 region: CASSYLPSSSTDTQYF. Written as DNA, the CDR3 is TGTGCCAGCAGTTACCTTCCTAGCAGTAGCACAGATACGCAGTATTTT.

The chain couples TRBV7-2 to TRBJ1-5; D unclear. CDR3 length: 15 residues. Germline values: CDR1 SGHTA, CDR2 FQGNSA. Trimming pared 2 bases from V and 4 bases from J, leaving 12 bases between. CDR3 nucleotide sequence: TGTGCCAGCAGCTTAAGGCCAGGCCAAAATCAGCCCCAGCATTTT. It is translated as CASSLRPGQNQPQHF.

The chain joins TRBV6-4 to TRBJ2-1; TRBD1 might be the D (6 bases). The V end lost 4 bases, the J end lost 8 bases, and 12 bases lay between the germline ends. Germline assignment: CDR1 MRHNA and CDR2 SNTAGT. CDR3 length equals 13 residues. The CDR3 DNA follows: TGTGCCAGCAGTGCAGAACAGGGCGATGAGCAGTTCTTC. Translation: CASSAEQGDEQFF.

The chain uses TRBV27 and TRBJ2-2; no clear D gene. This CDR3 region has 13 residues. V was pared by 6 bases and J by 4 bases, with 9 bases between. Per germline, CDR1 MNHEY and CDR2 SMNVEV (reference sequence). CDR3 in DNA: TGTGCCAGCAGCTCTCAGTCCACCGGGGAGCTGTTTTTT. It translates to CASSSQSTGELFF.

Remarks on this clone: At one of its ends the junction is not consistent with the germline gene, which may arise from a read error. The chain joins TRBV6-4 to TRBJ1-6; D may be TRBD1 (5 bases). The CDR3 consists of 12 residues. Germline V gives CDR1 MRHNA, CDR2 SNTAGT. In nucleotides, the CDR3 is TGCGAGCAGGGAGGGAACAATTCACCCCTCCACTTT. Encoded protein: CEQGGNNSPLHF.

The gene calls are TRBV7-8 and TRBJ2-1; D perhaps matches TRBD2 (7 bases). The CDR3 totals 16 residues. CDR1 and CDR2 from the germline V gene are SGHVS and FQNEAQ. The V and J ends lost 1 base and 0 bases respectively, with 10 bases between them. CDR3 in DNA: TGTGCCAGCAGCTTAGTGGGGGGGCGCTCCTACAATGAGCAGTTCTTC. Translation: CASSLVGGRSYNEQFF.

The V call is TRBV5-1, the J call TRBJ2-1; TRBD1 matches 8 bases. Germline-derived CDR1 and CDR2 are SGHRS and YFSETQ. J was trimmed by 7 bases and V by 4 bases; bases with no gene match: 7. The CDR3 totals 14 residues. CDR3 DNA: TGCGCCAGCAGCAGGGCAGGGGGCGCGAATGAGCAGTTCTTC. This codes for CASSRAGGANEQFF.

This chain connects TRBV10-3 to TRBJ2-3; D is ambiguous. Trimming removed 2 bases from V and 4 bases from J, with 4 bases in between. The CDR3 runs 12 residues. Per germline, CDR1 ENHRY and CDR2 SYGVKD. The CDR3 is CAISEEADTQYF. The CDR3 nucleotides read TGTGCCATCAGTGAGGAGGCAGATACGCAGTATTTT.

The chain has TRBV20-1 and TRBJ2-7, with D unresolved. Germline V lookup: CDR1 DFQATT, CDR2 SNEGSKA (reference sequence). This CDR3 is 11 amino acids long. V lost 5 bases, J lost 5 bases, and 10 bases lay in between. CDR3 sequence: CSAPRRDEQYF. As DNA, the CDR3 is TGCAGTGCTCCCCGTCGGGACGAGCAGTACTTC.

V usage is TRBV18 and J usage is TRBJ1-2, with 9 bases matching TRBD1. Germline trimming cut 1 base from V and 8 bases from J; bases unmatched to any gene: 8. The germline gives CDR1 KGHSH, CDR2 LQKENI. This CDR3 has 15 amino acids. The CDR3 sequence is CASSPQSGTGKGYTF. In DNA form, the CDR3 reads TGTGCCAGCTCACCACAATCCGGGACAGGGAAAGGCTACACCTTC. Combining the CDR3 with reference TRBV18 and TRBJ1-2 gives the whole variable domain NAGVMQNPRHLVRRRGQEARLRCSPMKGHSHVYWYRQLPEEGLKFMVYLQKENIIDESGMPKERFSAEFPKEGPSILRIQQVVRGDSAAYFCASSPQSGTGKGYTFGSGTRLTVV.

The V and J genes are TRBV5-1 and TRBJ2-1; 11 positions agree with TRBD2. After removal of 4 bases from V and 10 bases from J, the junction contained 13 bases not matched to a gene. From germline, CDR1 is SGHRS and CDR2 YFSETQ. The CDR3 spans 16 residues. The CDR3 loop is CASSPKLSGLAVEQFF. CDR3 DNA sequence: TGCGCCAGCAGCCCCAAGTTGTCGGGACTAGCGGTCGAGCAGTTCTTC.

V is TRBV19 and J is TRBJ2-7; 8 nucleotides line up with TRBD1. There are 14 residues in the CDR3. Germline assignment: CDR1 LNHDA and CDR2 SQIVND (reference sequence). Losses at the gene ends were 5 bases for V and 1 base for J; bases not matched to a gene: 4. CDR3 nucleotide sequence: TGTGCCAGTAGTCGCGGACAGGGATCCTACGAGCAGTACTTC. Its protein is CASSRGQGSYEQYF.

The chain links TRBV3-1 (or the pseudogene TRBV3-2) to TRBJ1-4; D is unresolved. Per germline, CDR1 LGHDT and CDR2 YNNKEL (reference sequence). Trimming pared 1 base from V and 4 bases from J, leaving 10 bases between. This CDR3 spans 15 amino acids. The CDR3 DNA sequence: TGTGCCAGCAGCCAAGTAGGAGGGTTTAATGAAAAACTGTTTTTT. Translated, it gives CASSQVGGFNEKLFF.

This chain uses TRBV7-9 with TRBJ2-4; 7 bases are shared with TRBD2. V gave up 8 bases and J gave up 1 base; unmatched junction bases: 5. Per germline, CDR1 SEHNR and CDR2 FQNEAQ (reference sequence). CDR3 length equals 14 residues. This CDR3 reads CASGEGNAKNIQYF. For the CDR3, the DNA is TGTGCCAGCGGGGAGGGGAACGCCAAAAACATTCAGTACTTC.

The V and J genes are TRBV18 and TRBJ1-4; D gene uncertain. The ends were cut back, 0 bases at V and 6 bases at J, with 8 bases in the middle. The CDR3 length is 14 residues. Germline V gene sequence: CDR1 KGHSH, CDR2 LQKENI. The CDR3 protein is CASSPPTSHEKLFF. Here the CDR3 DNA reads TGTGCCAGCTCACCACCCACATCCCATGAAAAACTGTTTTTT.

V and J are TRBV7-9 and TRBJ2-7; the D gene is possibly TRBD1 (5 bases). CDR1 is SEHNR and CDR2 is FQNEAQ in the germline V gene (reference sequence). This CDR3 comprises 13 residues. V lost 5 bases and J lost 5, with 13 bases in between. The CDR3 DNA reads as TGTGCCAGCAGCCTCACCCAAGGGGACGAGCAGTACTTC. Translating gives CASSLTQGDEQYF.

The chain links TRBV3-1 (or the pseudogene TRBV3-2) to TRBJ2-1; 12 bases line up with TRBD2. The CDR3 extends over 15 amino acids. Germline V gives CDR1 LGHDT, CDR2 YNNKEL (reference sequence). The V gene end was trimmed by 1 base and the J gene end by 7 bases; junction bases not matched to a gene: 2. CDR3 DNA sequence: TGTGCCAGCAGCCAAGGACTAGCGGGAGCTAATGAGCAGTTCTTC. Protein: CASSQGLAGANEQFF.